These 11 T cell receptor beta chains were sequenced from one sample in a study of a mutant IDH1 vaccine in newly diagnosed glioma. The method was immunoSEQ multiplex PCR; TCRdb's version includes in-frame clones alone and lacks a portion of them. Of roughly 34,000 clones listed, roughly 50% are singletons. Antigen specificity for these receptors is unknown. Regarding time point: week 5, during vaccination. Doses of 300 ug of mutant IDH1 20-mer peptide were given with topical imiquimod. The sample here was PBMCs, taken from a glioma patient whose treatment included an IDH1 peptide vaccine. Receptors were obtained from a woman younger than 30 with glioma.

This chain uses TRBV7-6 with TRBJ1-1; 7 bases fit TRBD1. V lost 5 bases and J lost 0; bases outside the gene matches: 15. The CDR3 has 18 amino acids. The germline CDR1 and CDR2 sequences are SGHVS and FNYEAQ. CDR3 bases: TGTGCCAGCAGCCCAACGGACAGGAGAATACTCATGAACACTGAAGCTTTCTTT. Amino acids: CASSPTDRRILMNTEAFF.

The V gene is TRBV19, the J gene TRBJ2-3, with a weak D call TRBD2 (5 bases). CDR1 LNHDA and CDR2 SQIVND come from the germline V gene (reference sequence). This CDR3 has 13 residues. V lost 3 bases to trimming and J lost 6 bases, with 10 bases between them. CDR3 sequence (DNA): TGTGCCAGTAGTATCTGGGGAGCGGATACGCAGTATTTT. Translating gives CASSIWGADTQYF.

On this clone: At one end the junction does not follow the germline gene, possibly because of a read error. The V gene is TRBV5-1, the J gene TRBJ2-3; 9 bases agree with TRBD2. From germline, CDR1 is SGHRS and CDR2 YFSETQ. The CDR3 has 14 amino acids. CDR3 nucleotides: TGCGCCTGCAGCGAGCGGGGGGCAGCAGATACGCAGTATTTT. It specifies CACSERGAADTQYF.

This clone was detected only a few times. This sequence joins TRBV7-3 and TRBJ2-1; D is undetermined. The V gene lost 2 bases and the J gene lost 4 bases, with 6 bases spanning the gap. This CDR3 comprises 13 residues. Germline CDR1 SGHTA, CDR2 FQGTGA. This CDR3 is CASSLASYNEQFF. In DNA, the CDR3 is TGTGCCAGCAGCTTAGCCAGTTACAATGAGCAGTTCTTC.

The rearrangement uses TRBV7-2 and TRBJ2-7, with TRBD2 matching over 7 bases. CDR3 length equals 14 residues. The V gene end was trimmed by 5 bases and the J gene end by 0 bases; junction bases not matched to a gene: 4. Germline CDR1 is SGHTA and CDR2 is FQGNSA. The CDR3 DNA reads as TGTGCCAGCAGCAGAGCGGGAAGCTCCTACGAGCAGTACTTC. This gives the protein CASSRAGSSYEQYF.

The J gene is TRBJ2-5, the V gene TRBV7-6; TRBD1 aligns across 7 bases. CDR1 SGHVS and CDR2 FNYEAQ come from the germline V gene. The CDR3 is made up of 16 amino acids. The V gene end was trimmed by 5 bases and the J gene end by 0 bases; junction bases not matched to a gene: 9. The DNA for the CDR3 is TGTGCCAGCAGCCTGGTCCGGGACAGTTACCAAGAGACCCAGTACTTC. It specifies CASSLVRDSYQETQYF.

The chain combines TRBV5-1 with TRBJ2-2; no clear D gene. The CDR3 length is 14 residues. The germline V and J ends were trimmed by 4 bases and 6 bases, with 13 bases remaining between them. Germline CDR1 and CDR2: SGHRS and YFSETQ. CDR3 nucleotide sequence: TGCGCCAGCAGCCTGTCCCAGGTGGCCGGGGAGCTGTTTTTT. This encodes CASSLSQVAGELFF. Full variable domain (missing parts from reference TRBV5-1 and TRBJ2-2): KAGVTQTPRYLIKTRGQQVTLSCSPISGHRSVSWYQQTPGQGLQFLFEYFSETQRNKGNFPGRFSGRQFSNSRSEMNVSTLELGDSALYLCASSLSQVAGELFFGEGSRLTVL.

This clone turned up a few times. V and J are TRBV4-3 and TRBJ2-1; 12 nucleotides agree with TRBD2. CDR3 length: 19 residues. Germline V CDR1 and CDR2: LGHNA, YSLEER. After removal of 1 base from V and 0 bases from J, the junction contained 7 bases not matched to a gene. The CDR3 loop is CASSQGLAGGSGSYNEQFF. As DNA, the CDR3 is TGCGCCAGCAGCCAAGGGCTAGCGGGAGGGTCGGGCTCCTACAATGAGCAGTTCTTC.

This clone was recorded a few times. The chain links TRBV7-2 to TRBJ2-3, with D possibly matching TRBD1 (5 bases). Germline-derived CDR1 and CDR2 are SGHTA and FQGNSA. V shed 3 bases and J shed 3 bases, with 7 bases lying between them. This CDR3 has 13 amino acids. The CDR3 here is CASSFRVTDTQYF. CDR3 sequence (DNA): TGTGCCAGCAGCTTCAGGGTGACAGATACGCAGTATTTT.

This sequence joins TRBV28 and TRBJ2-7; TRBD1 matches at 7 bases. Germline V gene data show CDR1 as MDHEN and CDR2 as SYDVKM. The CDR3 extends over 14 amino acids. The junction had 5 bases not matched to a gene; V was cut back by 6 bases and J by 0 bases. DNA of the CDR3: TGTGCCAGCAGGCCAACAGGGGCCTCCTACGAGCAGTACTTC. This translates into CASRPTGASYEQYF. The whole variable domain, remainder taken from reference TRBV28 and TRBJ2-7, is DVKVTQSSRYLVKRTGEKVFLECVQDMDHENMFWYRQDPGLGLRLIYFSYDVKMKEKGDIPEGYSVSREKKERFSLILESASTNQTSMYLCASRPTGASYEQYFGPGTRLTVT.

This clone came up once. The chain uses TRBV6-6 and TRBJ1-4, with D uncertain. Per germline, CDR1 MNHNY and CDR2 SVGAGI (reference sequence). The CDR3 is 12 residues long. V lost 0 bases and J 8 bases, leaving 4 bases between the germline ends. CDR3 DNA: TGTGCCAGCAGTTACTCCCCCGAAAAACTGTTTTTT. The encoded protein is CASSYSPEKLFF.